This T cell receptor (beta chain) was captured by sequencing in a study of radiation and T cells in renal cell carcinoma. Germline V gene lookup returns CDR1 SEHNR and CDR2 FQNEAQ (reference sequence). The CDR3 is 15 amino acids. The trim removed 3 bases at V and 8 bases at J, leaving 4 bases unmatched. This sample's time point: baseline pretreatment blood. The treatment denotes: 15 Gy SBRT to primary tumor, nephrectomy 4 weeks later. Using immunoSEQ multiplex PCR, the repertoire was profiled, and TCRdb retains in-frame clones only, with some absent. The sample carries 150,000 or so clones, about 85% recorded once.

The receptor was derived from an older woman with renal cell carcinoma. The sequenced sample was blood, obtained from a patient whose treatment included radiotherapy and nephrectomy. The chain joins TRBV7-9 to TRBJ2-1; TRBD2 aligns across 13 bases. This chain's CDR3 is CASSFGLAGDHEQFF. CDR3 DNA: TGTGCCAGCAGCTTCGGACTAGCGGGGGACCATGAGCAGTTCTTC.